Sequencing of this TCR beta chain was carried out in a study of CD8 T cells in ankylosing spondylitis. Study findings and constraints: Ankylosing spondylitis blood appeared to carry a characteristic TCR beta motif of roughly 8 highly homologous variants.

MiXCR, run by TCRdb on the 5' RACE reads, gives a single entry per CDR3 protein. The data contain a few hundred thousand distinct CDR3 sequences, approximately 20% of them singletons. This clonotype has only a few counts. Its target is not known. Sequencing was done on a sample of blood, either unsorted or a sorted T cell fraction (not recorded which). The clonotype was recovered from a male donor with ankylosing spondylitis.

This CDR3 is CASSSQTSGFPTDTQYF. The DNA for the CDR3 is TGCGCCAGCAGCTCCCAAACCTCAGGGTTTCCCACAGATACGCAGTATTTT. The gene calls are TRBV5-1 and TRBJ2-3; D is possibly TRBD1 (5 bases). With 3 bases removed from V and 2 bases from J, the gap between germline ends came to 19 bases. This CDR3 spans 17 amino acids. Per the germline V gene, CDR1 is SGHRS and CDR2 is YFSETQ.